These T cell receptor beta chains were read from a single sample in a study of cytotoxic CD8 clonotypes in ibrutinib-treated CLL. Sequencing used immunoSEQ multiplex PCR; TCRdb keeps in-frame clones, though not all of them. The sample lists hundreds of thousands of clones, roughly 80% occurring once. The input for sequencing was PBMCs, taken before ibrutinib treatment. All receptors derive from a human donor with chronic lymphocytic leukemia. The CDR3 runs from the conserved cysteine through the conserved F or W. The order of the fields is V gene, D gene, clone size, J gene, CDR3 DNA, CDR3 protein. The D gene is left open where the match is weak. Expanded clones are given a class, and other clones once, few, many or no size at all.

TRBV4-1	TRBD1	.	TRBJ1-2	TGCGCCAGCAGCCAAGAACAGGGGGTTAGGTATGGCTACACCTTC	CASSQEQGVRYGYTF
TRBV6-5	.	.	TRBJ2-7	TGTGCCAGCAGTAATATTGGGAGCTCCTACGAGCAGTACTTC	CASSNIGSSYEQYF
TRBV7-2	.	once	TRBJ2-7	TGTGCCAGCAGTCGACATTCGACAAGCTACGAGCAGTACTTC	CASSRHSTSYEQYF
TRBV5-4	.	once	TRBJ2-7	TGTGCCAGCAGGGCGGGACAGAACTACGAGCAGTACTTC	CASRAGQNYEQYF
TRBV2	.	.	TRBJ2-1	TGTGCCAGCGTGCAGGGGATAAGCTATGAGCAGTTCTTC	CASVQGISYEQFF
TRBV18	.	once	TRBJ2-1	TGTGCCAGCTCACGTGGTTTCGGGAGAGACAATGAGCAGTTCTTC	CASSRGFGRDNEQFF
TRBV9	TRBD2	.	TRBJ2-7	TGTGCCAGCAGCGTAGGGGGGGCGGGAGGGCTCCACGAGCAGTACTTC	CASSVGGAGGLHEQYF
TRBV7-9	TRBD2	.	TRBJ2-7	TGTGCCAGCAGTCGAGCGGGGGACCGGTACGAGCAGTACTTC	CASSRAGDRYEQYF
TRBV27	TRBD2	.	TRBJ2-1	TGTGCCAGCAGTCCGACCGGACTAGGCGGCTCCTACAATGAGCAGTTCTTC	CASSPTGLGGSYNEQFF
TRBV4-1	.	.	TRBJ1-5	TGCGCCAGCAGCCGAGGAGTTGGTTCGGATCAGCCCCAGCATTTT	CASSRGVGSDQPQHF
TRBV19	TRBD1	.	TRBJ1-5	TGTGCCAGTAGTGGGACAGGGGGCGGGCAGCCCCAGCATTTT	CASSGTGGGQPQHF
TRBV11-2	.	few	TRBJ1-2	TGTGCCAGCAGCCCTGAACGCCATGGCTACACCTTC	CASSPERHGYTF
TRBV7-3	TRBD2	few	TRBJ2-1	TGTGCCAGCAGCTTATTTAGCGGGAATGAGCAGTTCTTC	CASSLFSGNEQFF
TRBV15	.	.	TRBJ2-7	TGTGCCACCAGCAGAGATTCCCTGACGGGCCGGCCCTACGAGCAGTACTTC	CATSRDSLTGRPYEQYF
TRBV9	TRBD2	.	TRBJ2-1	TGTGCCAGCAGCGTAAAGACTAGCGGGAGTAGTGAGCAGTTCTTC	CASSVKTSGSSEQFF
TRBV4-3	TRBD2	.	TRBJ2-1	TGCGCCAGCAGCCCACGGGAGGGCCTAGCCCTTTCCTACAATGAGCAGTTCTTC	CASSPREGLALSYNEQFF
TRBV19	TRBD1	.	TRBJ2-6	TGTGCCAGTAGTCCCCCGGGACAGAGCTCTGGGGCCAACGTCCTGACTTTC	CASSPPGQSSGANVLTF
TRBV5-4	TRBD2	.	TRBJ2-5	TGTGCCAGCAGCGCCGGGACTAGCGGGCAAGAGACCCAGTACTTC	CASSAGTSGQETQYF
TRBV5-5	.	few	TRBJ1-4	TGTGCCAGCAGGCAGGGATCTAATGAAAAACTGTTTTTT	CASRQGSNEKLFF
TRBV27	TRBD1	.	TRBJ2-7	TGTGCCAGCAGCCCAGGGGGACAGGGAACCTACGAGCAGTACTTC	CASSPGGQGTYEQYF
TRBV28	TRBD1	.	TRBJ1-2	TGTGCCAGCAGTTCATCGGACAGGGAAAATTTCTACACCTTC	CASSSSDRENFYTF
TRBV11-3	.	.	TRBJ1-3	TGTGCCAGCAGCTCAGGGCGCCGGGACACCATATATTTT	CASSSGRRDTIYF
TRBV30	.	.	TRBJ2-2	TGTGCCTGGACGCTGAACACCGGGGAGCTGTTTTTT	CAWTLNTGELFF